This T cell receptor beta chain was found in a study of shared clonotypes between healthy human individuals. Running of the assay took place at deep level. The sequenced material, unsorted PBMC DNA, was run on ten immunoSEQ deep assay plates. Source study methods: Owing to the provision of junction-only sequences devoid of quality scores by immunoSEQ, filtering differed. The protocol was immunoSEQ multiplex PCR, while the TCRdb copy is restricted to in-frame clones and leaves out a portion. The V and J calls and clone size are taken from that table; D and trimming were inferred from the DNA. The table records 75,000 to 100,000 clones, roughly half of them present only once. The TCR originated in a woman between 40 and 50 years old in good health. Some clones in this sample may be carry-over from other donors' samples. The sequenced material came from PBMCs.

CDR3 in DNA: TGTGCCAGTAGGACAGGGTATGAAGAGACCCAGTACTTC. This sequence encodes CASRTGYEETQYF. This chain joins TRBV6-1 and TRBJ2-5; 8 positions agree with TRBD1. The CDR3 is made up of 13 amino acids. Looked up from germline, CDR1 is MNHNS and CDR2 is SASEGT. V trimming: 9 bases; J trimming: 3 bases; junction bases outside the gene matches: 6.